Each of the 31 T cell receptor beta chains below was sequenced from the same sample in a study of OX40 agonist ivuxolimab in advanced cancers. TCRdb's copy holds only in-frame clones and misses some; the assay was immunoSEQ multiplex PCR. The sample carries roughly 89,000 clones, about nine tenths recorded once. Specimen: CD4+ or CD8+ T cells sorted from blood, collected in a trial of the OX40 agonist ivuxolimab. The origin of the receptors is an adult with an advanced solid tumor such as melanoma, head and neck, liver or kidney cancer.

This clone has just a few counts. The J gene is TRBJ2-3, the V gene TRBV4-3, with 12 bases that match TRBD2. The CDR3 extends over 18 amino acids. Germline CDR1 reads LGHNA; CDR2 reads YSLEER. Trimming cost V 1 base and J 2 bases; bases outside gene matches: 7. In nucleotides, the CDR3 is TGCGCCAGCAGCCAAGGACTAGCGGGAGCCGCCGCCACAGATACGCAGTATTTT. Its translation: CASSQGLAGAAATDTQYF.

V usage is TRBV5-1 and J usage is TRBJ2-7; perhaps TRBD1 as D (6 bases). V shed 0 bases and J shed 7 bases, with 20 bases lying between them. Germline assignment: CDR1 SGHRS and CDR2 YFSETQ. The CDR3 totals 16 residues. The CDR3: CASSLVVGTPTREQYF. In DNA form, the CDR3 reads TGCGCCAGCAGCTTGGTTGTAGGGACACCAACTAGGGAGCAGTACTTC.

The chain is built from TRBV28 and TRBJ2-7, with D perhaps matching TRBD1 (5 bases). In germline, CDR1 is MDHEN, CDR2 SYDVKM. There are 15 residues in the CDR3. V gave up 1 base and J gave up 0 bases, with 10 bases separating them. CDR3: CASSLSRASSYEQYF. CDR3 nucleotide sequence: TGTGCCAGCAGTTTATCCAGGGCGAGCTCCTACGAGCAGTACTTC.

The V and J genes are TRBV7-9 and TRBJ1-1; 10 nucleotides match TRBD1. Looked up from germline, CDR1 is SEHNR and CDR2 is FQNEAQ (reference sequence). The CDR3 is made up of 15 amino acids. Losses at the gene ends were 5 bases for V and 5 bases for J; bases not matched to a gene: 8. The CDR3 sequence: CASSSRTGGRTEAFF. CDR3 coding DNA: TGTGCCAGCAGCAGCCGGACAGGGGGAAGGACTGAAGCTTTCTTT.

The chain couples TRBV6-5 to TRBJ1-5, with 9 bases identical to TRBD1. The V and J ends lost 4 bases and 7 bases, in that order; junction bases with no gene match: 5. Germline V gene data show CDR1 as MNHEY and CDR2 as SVGAGI. The CDR3 is made up of 14 amino acids. CDR3 amino acids: CASSSGTGIQPQHF. The CDR3 nucleotides are TGTGCCAGCAGTTCCGGGACAGGGATCCAGCCCCAGCATTTT.

The CDR3 reads CASSQDRGTVQYF. Here the CDR3 DNA reads TGCGCCAGCAGCCAAGACCGAGGGACTGTCCAGTACTTC. The rearrangement joins TRBV4-3 to TRBJ2-5; a weak D match, TRBD2 (6 bases). CDR1 is LGHNA and CDR2 is YSLEER in the germline V gene. The germline V and J ends were trimmed by 0 bases and 10 bases, with 12 bases remaining between them. CDR3 size: 13 residues.

Note on this clone: Compared with germline, one end of the junction differs, possibly owing to a read error. The rearrangement uses TRBV18 and TRBJ1-2, with D uncertain. The V gene's germline CDR1 is KGHSH and CDR2 LQKENI. This CDR3 is 15 amino acids long. The CDR3 protein is CASAPFGQEAGGYTF. The CDR3 DNA sequence: TGTGCCAGCGCACCATTTGGTCAGGAGGCGGGTGGCTACACCTTC. Variable domain in full (rest from reference TRBV18 and TRBJ1-2): NAGVMQNPRHLVRRRGQEARLRCSPMKGHSHVYWYRQLPEEGLKFMVYLQKENIIDESGMPKERFSAEFPKEGPSILRIQQVVRGDSAAYFCASAPFGQEAGGYTFGSGTRLTVV.

The chain carries TRBV7-9 and TRBJ2-7; 8 bases agree with TRBD2. In germline, CDR1 is SEHNR, CDR2 FQNEAQ (reference sequence). V dropped 6 bases and J dropped 5; count of bases not matched to a gene: 12. The CDR3 spans 15 residues. The CDR3, as DNA: TGTGCCAGCAGTCGGCGGGTAGCGGGATTGCACGAGCAGTACTTC. Protein: CASSRRVAGLHEQYF. The variable domain in full, completed from reference TRBV7-9 and TRBJ2-7, reads DTGVSQNPRHKITKRGQNVTFRCDPISEHNRLYWYRQTLGQGPEFLTYFQNEAQLEKSRLLSDRFSAERPKGSFSTLEIQRTEQGDSAMYLCASSRRVAGLHEQYFGPGTRLTVT.

V and J are TRBV20-1 and TRBJ2-5; D ambiguous. The germline V gene has CDR1 DFQATT and CDR2 SNEGSKA (reference sequence). Trimming pared 5 bases from V and 4 bases from J, leaving 5 bases between. This CDR3 spans 10 amino acids. This CDR3 is CSALVETQYF. The CDR3 nucleotides are TGCAGTGCTTTAGTAGAGACCCAGTACTTC.

The chain links TRBV11-3 to TRBJ2-1; 8 nucleotides agree with TRBD2. This CDR3 has 15 residues. V was clipped by 5 bases and J by 7 bases; unmatched bases: 10. Germline CDR1 SGHNT, CDR2 YENEEA. This CDR3 is CASSISGRMGNEQFF. The CDR3 coding sequence is TGTGCCAGCAGCATCAGCGGGAGAATGGGAAATGAGCAGTTCTTC. Together with reference TRBV11-3 and TRBJ2-1, the CDR3 gives the full variable domain: EAGVVQSPRYKIIEKKQPVAFWCNPISGHNTLYWYLQNLGQGPELLIRYENEEAVDDSQLPKDRFSAERLKGVDSTLKIQPAELGDSAVYLCASSISGRMGNEQFFGPGTRLTVL.

This clone came up a few times. V is TRBV6-4 and J is TRBJ1-1; TRBD1 is a possible D gene (5 bases). The CDR3 runs 16 residues. The V gene lost 4 bases and the J gene lost 0 bases, with 15 bases spanning the gap. Germline CDR1 is MRHNA and CDR2 is SNTAGT. CDR3 residues: CASSGRGLGMNTEAFF. For the CDR3, the DNA is TGTGCCAGCAGTGGTAGGGGTCTGGGTATGAACACTGAAGCTTTCTTT.

V and J are TRBV28 and TRBJ1-4, with a tentative D call TRBD1 (5 bases). Germline CDR1 and CDR2: MDHEN and SYDVKM. With 3 bases removed from V and 3 bases from J, the gap between germline ends came to 8 bases. The CDR3 loop spans 14 amino acids. The CDR3 DNA follows: TGTGCCAGCAGTTTCGGGGGGGCTAATGAAAAACTGTTTTTT. Its translation is CASSFGGANEKLFF.

This sequence joins TRBV18 and TRBJ1-1; D is perhaps TRBD1 (5 bases). V dropped 1 base and J dropped 0 bases, with 6 bases sitting between them. This CDR3 has 14 residues. Germline V gene sequence: CDR1 KGHSH, CDR2 LQKENI. Here the CDR3 reads CASSPRGLNTEAFF. CDR3 in DNA: TGTGCCAGCTCACCACGGGGACTGAACACTGAAGCTTTCTTT.

This clone was seen a single time. The gene calls are TRBV18 and TRBJ2-7, with 11 bases fitting TRBD1. Trimming cost V 6 bases and J 3 bases; bases outside gene matches: 1. The CDR3 has 13 residues. CDR1 is KGHSH and CDR2 is LQKENI in the germline V gene. Here the CDR3 DNA reads TGTGCCAGCTCTGGGACAGGGGGCTACGAGCAGTACTTC. It is translated as CASSGTGGYEQYF.

The chain employs TRBV7-9 and TRBJ2-7; D is perhaps TRBD1 or TRBD2 (5 bases each). CDR1 and CDR2 from the germline V gene are SEHNR and FQNEAQ (reference sequence). The CDR3 is 16 residues long. Trimming removed 5 bases at V and 2 bases at J, with 19 bases between. The CDR3 protein is CASSQPGEGPAYEQYF. DNA for the CDR3: TGTGCCAGCAGCCAGCCCGGAGAGGGACCTGCCTACGAGCAGTACTTC.

CDR3 sequence (DNA): TGTGCCAGTAGTGCGGGACTGCGCACAGATACGCAGTATTTT. Translation gives CASSAGLRTDTQYF. The genes are TRBV19 and TRBJ2-3; a weak D match, TRBD2 (6 bases). V was trimmed by 5 bases and J by 1 base, leaving 10 bases between them. The CDR3 length is 14 residues. Germline CDR1 LNHDA, CDR2 SQIVND (reference sequence).

The rearrangement joins TRBV30 to TRBJ2-3, with 8 bases matching TRBD2. The J segment lost 0 bases and the V segment lost 5 bases, leaving 4 bases of the junction unmatched. The CDR3 contains 14 residues. Looked up from germline, CDR1 is GTSNPN and CDR2 is SVGIG (reference sequence). The DNA of the CDR3 is TGTGCCTGGGGAAGCGGGAGTAGCACAGATACGCAGTATTTT. This codes for CAWGSGSSTDTQYF.

The chain employs TRBV11-1 and TRBJ2-2; TRBD1 aligns across 10 bases. Germline loops: CDR1 SGHAT, CDR2 FQDESV (reference sequence). Unmatched junction bases numbered 5, after V lost 8 bases and J lost 5 bases. This CDR3 has 14 amino acids. Written as DNA, the CDR3 is TGTGCCAGCCGCCGGGACAGGGGAACCGGGGAGCTGTTTTTT. The encoded protein is CASRRDRGTGELFF.

The rearrangement links TRBV6-1 to TRBJ2-3; TRBD2 is a possible D gene (6 bases). The CDR3 runs 14 residues. Germline CDR1 is MNHNS and CDR2 is SASEGT. Trimming removed 6 bases at V and 2 bases at J, with 12 bases between. In DNA, the CDR3 is TGTGCCAGCAGGAGACTAGTCCTCACAGATACGCAGTATTTT. Its protein product is CASRRLVLTDTQYF.

The rearrangement links TRBV11-3 to TRBJ2-1; TRBD2 matches 10 bases. Germline V lookup: CDR1 SGHNT, CDR2 YENEEA. The CDR3 runs to 14 residues. With 2 bases clipped from V and 6 bases from J, the junction kept 1 base outside the gene matches. CDR3 protein: CASSLIAGGNEQFF. The CDR3 nucleotides are TGTGCCAGCAGCTTAATAGCGGGAGGCAATGAGCAGTTCTTC.

CDR3 coding DNA: TGTGCCAGCAGCTTCGGGGAGTCTGGAAACACCATATATTTT. Its protein product is CASSFGESGNTIYF. The chain employs TRBV7-2 and TRBJ1-3; no firm D call. Between the trimmed V and J ends, which lost 3 bases and 1 base, there was a span of 7 bases. The CDR3 contains 14 residues. Per germline, CDR1 SGHTA and CDR2 FQGNSA.

The V gene is TRBV27, the J gene TRBJ1-5; 9 bases agree with TRBD1. The length of the CDR3 is 17 residues. Germline V gene lookup returns CDR1 MNHEY and CDR2 SMNVEV (reference sequence). Germline trimming cut 2 bases from V and 4 bases from J; bases unmatched to any gene: 9. In DNA, the CDR3 is TGTGCCAGCAGTTTAACGGGGGACAGGGACAGAAATCAGCCCCAGCATTTT. Its translation: CASSLTGDRDRNQPQHF.

This chain joins TRBV19 and TRBJ1-3; D is ambiguous. The CDR3 contains 15 residues. V lost 2 bases to trimming and J lost 0 bases, with 8 bases between them. CDR1 is LNHDA and CDR2 is SQIVND in the germline V gene (reference sequence). The CDR3 coding sequence is TGTGCCAGTAGTATAAACAGCTACTCTGGAAACACCATATATTTT. Protein sequence: CASSINSYSGNTIYF.

The rearrangement uses TRBV7-8 and TRBJ1-1; no firm D call. Trimming cost V 5 bases and J 1 base, with 14 bases left between them. Germline V CDR1 and CDR2: SGHVS, FQNEAQ. The CDR3 contains 15 residues. The CDR3: CASSQQSGQNTEAFF. The CDR3 nucleotides are TGTGCCAGCAGCCAACAGTCAGGCCAGAACACTGAAGCTTTCTTT.

The J gene is TRBJ2-1, the V gene TRBV5-4; 10 bases map to TRBD2. Germline V CDR1 and CDR2: SGHNT, YYREEE (reference sequence). Trimming cost V 4 bases and J 4 bases; bases outside gene matches: 8. The CDR3 covers 16 residues. The DNA of the CDR3 is TGTGCCAGCAGCCAAACTCTAGCGGGAGAGTACAATGAGCAGTTCTTC. Translated: CASSQTLAGEYNEQFF.

The chain uses TRBV23-1 and TRBJ2-5; D ambiguous. TRBV23-1 is annotated as an ORF whose role is uncertain. V was shortened by 4 bases and J by 5 bases, with 23 bases between the two germline ends. The CDR3 extends over 17 amino acids. The CDR3 reads CASSPSRASSASETQYF. The CDR3 DNA reads as TGCGCCAGCAGTCCCTCCCGGGCCTCAAGCGCGTCGGAGACCCAGTACTTC.

The chain uses TRBV4-2 and TRBJ1-3; tentative D call: TRBD1 (6 bases). From germline, CDR1 is LGHNA and CDR2 YNFKEQ. The germline V and J ends were trimmed by 3 bases and 1 base, with 10 bases remaining between them. The CDR3 has 15 amino acids. Here the CDR3 DNA reads TGTGCCAGCAGCCAGGCAGACAGGTCTGGAAACACCATATATTTT. This translates into CASSQADRSGNTIYF.

The chain joins TRBV11-2 to TRBJ1-2; TRBD1 might be the D (6 bases). CDR1 and CDR2 (germline): SGHAT, FQNNGV. The CDR3 is made up of 13 amino acids. Deletions cut 4 bases from V and 6 bases from J, with 12 bases between. CDR3 DNA sequence: TGTGCCAGCAGCTGGGCCAACAGGGATGGCTACACCTTC. Translation: CASSWANRDGYTF.

This chain's CDR3 is CSAKDYEQYF. The CDR3 bases are TGCAGTGCCAAGGACTACGAGCAGTACTTC. The V and J genes are TRBV20-1 and TRBJ2-7; the D is unclear. Trimming took off 6 bases at V and 3 bases at J, with 6 bases between the two ends. The length of the CDR3 is 10 residues. Germline assignment: CDR1 DFQATT and CDR2 SNEGSKA (reference sequence).

The chain combines TRBV19 with TRBJ1-3; D may be TRBD1 (5 bases). Germline CDR1 is LNHDA and CDR2 is SQIVND (reference sequence). The CDR3 length is 14 residues. Trimming took off 6 bases at V and 9 bases at J, with 18 bases between the two ends. CDR3 sequence reads: CASSPGPQGSTIYF. CDR3 nucleotides: TGTGCCAGTAGCCCGGGACCGCAAGGGAGCACCATATATTTT. The variable domain in full, with the rest retrieved from reference TRBV19 and TRBJ1-3, is DGGITQSPKYLFRKEGQNVTLSCEQNLNHDAMYWYRQDPGQGLRLIYYSQIVNDFQKGDIAEGYSVSREKKESFPLTVTSAQKNPTAFYLCASSPGPQGSTIYFGEGSWLTVV.

In this sample, this clone turned up a few times. The chain recombines TRBV7-2 with TRBJ2-5; maybe TRBD2 (6 bases). The V end lost 4 bases, the J end lost 7 bases, and 19 bases lay between the germline ends. Germline-derived CDR1 and CDR2 are SGHTA and FQGNSA. This CDR3 has 15 residues. The CDR3 protein is CASSSLVGGSGTQYF. CDR3 DNA sequence: TGTGCCAGCAGCTCTTTGGTAGGAGGGAGTGGGACCCAGTACTTC.